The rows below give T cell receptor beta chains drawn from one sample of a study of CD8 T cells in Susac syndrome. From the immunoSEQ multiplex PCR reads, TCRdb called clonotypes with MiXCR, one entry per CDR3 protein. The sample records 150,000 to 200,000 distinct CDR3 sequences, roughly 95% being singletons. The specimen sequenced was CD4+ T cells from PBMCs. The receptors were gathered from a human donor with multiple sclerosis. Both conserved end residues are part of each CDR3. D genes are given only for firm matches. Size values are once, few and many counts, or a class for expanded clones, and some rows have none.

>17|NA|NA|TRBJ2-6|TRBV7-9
TGTGCCCTGAGAGGGGAACAGTCAATCTCTGGGGCCAACGTCCTGACTTTC
CALRGEQSISGANVLTF
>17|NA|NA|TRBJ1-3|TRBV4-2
TGTGCCAGCAGCCAGGAAACAGGACTCTTCTCTGGAAACACCATATATTTT
CASSQETGLFSGNTIYF
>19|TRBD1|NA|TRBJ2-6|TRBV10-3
TGTGCCATCAGTGAGTCGAGCTGGGACAGCATCTCTGGGGCCAACGTCCTGACTTTC
CAISESSWDSISGANVLTF
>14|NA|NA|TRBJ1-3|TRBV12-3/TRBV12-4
TGTGCCAGCAGTTTGAGGAGCTCTGGAAACACCATATATTTT
CASSLRSSGNTIYF
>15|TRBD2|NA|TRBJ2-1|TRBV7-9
TGTGCCAGCAGCCGAGGGACTAGCGATGGCGATGAGCAGTTCTTC
CASSRGTSDGDEQFF
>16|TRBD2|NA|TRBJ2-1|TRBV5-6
TGTGCCAGCAGCTTATATAGCGGGAGACTGGTCAATGAGCAGTTCTTC
CASSLYSGRLVNEQFF
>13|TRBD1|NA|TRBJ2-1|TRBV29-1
TGCAGCGTTGGGACAGGGGGCTACAATGAGCAGTTCTTC
CSVGTGGYNEQFF
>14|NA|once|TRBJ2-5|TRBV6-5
TGTGCCAGCAGTTACTCGGGACCATCACCGACCCAGTACTTC
CASSYSGPSPTQYF
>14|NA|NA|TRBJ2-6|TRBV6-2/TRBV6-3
TGTGCCAGTTACAGGAGCTCTGGGGCCAACGTCCTGACTTTC
CASYRSSGANVLTF
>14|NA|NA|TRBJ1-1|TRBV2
TGTGCCAGCAGGGTCGGGGAGGGTGATGCTGAAGCTTTCTTT
CASRVGEGDAEAFF
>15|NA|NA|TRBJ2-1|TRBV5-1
TGCGCCAGCAGCTTAGGGGATACCACTTACAATGAGCAGTTCTTC
CASSLGDTTYNEQFF
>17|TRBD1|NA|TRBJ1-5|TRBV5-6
TGTGCCAGCAGCCCCTGGACAGGGGCGCGGGGCAATCAGCCCCAGCATTTT
CASSPWTGARGNQPQHF
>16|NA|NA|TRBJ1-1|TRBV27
TGTGCCAGCAGTTTCCGCAGGTCGCCTTTGAACACTGAAGCTTTCTTT
CASSFRRSPLNTEAFF
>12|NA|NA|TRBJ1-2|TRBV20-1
TGCAGTGCTAGTTCTGGGACCTATGGCTACACCTTC
CSASSGTYGYTF
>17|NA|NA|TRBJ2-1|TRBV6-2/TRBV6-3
TGTGCCAGCAGCCGGGGGGCACAGGGTTTCTCCTACAATGAGCAGTTCTTC
CASSRGAQGFSYNEQFF
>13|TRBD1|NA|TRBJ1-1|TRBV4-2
TGTGCCAGCAGCACCCGGGACAGCCGTGAAGCTTTCTTT
CASSTRDSREAFF
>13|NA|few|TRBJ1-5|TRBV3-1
TGTGCCAGCAGCCAAGATCTCTATCAGCCCCAGCATTTT
CASSQDLYQPQHF
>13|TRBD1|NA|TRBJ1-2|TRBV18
TGTGCCAGCTCAATGGGACAGGGGATGGACTACACCTTC
CASSMGQGMDYTF
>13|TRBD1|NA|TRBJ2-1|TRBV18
TGTGCCAGCTCTCAGGGACAGGCGAATGAGCAGTTCTTC
CASSQGQANEQFF
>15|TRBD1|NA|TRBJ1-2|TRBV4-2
TGTGCCAGCAGCCAAGGGACAGGGGTTAACTATGGCTACACCTTC
CASSQGTGVNYGYTF
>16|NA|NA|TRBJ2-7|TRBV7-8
TGTGCCAGCAGCCGGGGGGCGGCAGGTGCCTCCTACGAGCAGTACTTC
CASSRGAAGASYEQYF
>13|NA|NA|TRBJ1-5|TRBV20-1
TGCAGTGCTGTGAGGGAGAGCAATCAGCCCCAGCATTTT
CSAVRESNQPQHF
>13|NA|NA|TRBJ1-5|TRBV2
TGTGCCAGCAGTCCGGGAGTTGATCAGCCCCAGCATTTT
CASSPGVDQPQHF
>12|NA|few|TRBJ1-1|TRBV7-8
TGTGCCAGCAGCTTAGGACAGTCGAGAGCTTTCTTT
CASSLGQSRAFF
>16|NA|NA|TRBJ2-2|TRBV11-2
TGTGCCAGCAGCTGGGGGGCGGCAGGGAACACCGGGGAGCTGTTTTTT
CASSWGAAGNTGELFF
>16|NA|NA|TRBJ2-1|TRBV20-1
TGCAGTGCTAGAGGGCGTTTTAGGTTTTATGGCAATGAGCAGTTCTTC
CSARGRFRFYGNEQFF
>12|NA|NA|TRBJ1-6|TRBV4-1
TGCGCCAGCAGCCAAGAGGGGGTCCTCCTCCACTTT
CASSQEGVLLHF
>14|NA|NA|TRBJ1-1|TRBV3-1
TGTGCCAGCAGCCCGGACGCCCTGGACACTGAAGCTTTCTTT
CASSPDALDTEAFF
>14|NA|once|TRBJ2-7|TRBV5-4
TGTGCCAGCAGCTTTAGAAGCGGGACACACGAGCAGTACTTC
CASSFRSGTHEQYF
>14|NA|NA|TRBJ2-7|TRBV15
TGTGCCACCAGTCCCCGGGACCCAGCCTACGAGCAGTACTTC
CATSPRDPAYEQYF
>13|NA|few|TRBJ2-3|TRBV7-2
TGTGCCAGCAGCTTAGCGGGAGGAGATACGCAGTATTTT
CASSLAGGDTQYF
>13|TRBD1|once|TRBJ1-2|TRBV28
TGTGCCATCCATAACGAGGGGGCTTATGGCTACACCTTC
CAIHNEGAYGYTF
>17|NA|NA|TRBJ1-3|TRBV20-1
TGCAGTGCTAGAGATTGGGGGGGGTTGGGTCCTGGAAACACCATATATTTT
CSARDWGGLGPGNTIYF
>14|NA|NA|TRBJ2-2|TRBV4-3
TGCGCCAGCAGCCCGGAACCCAACACCGGGGAGCTGTTTTTT
CASSPEPNTGELFF
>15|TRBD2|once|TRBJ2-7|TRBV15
TGTGCCACCAGCAGAGATCCGGGAGGGCCGCACGAGCAGTACTTC
CATSRDPGGPHEQYF
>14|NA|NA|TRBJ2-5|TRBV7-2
TGTGCCAGCAGCTTGGGACGGTCCCAGGAGACCCAGTACTTC
CASSLGRSQETQYF
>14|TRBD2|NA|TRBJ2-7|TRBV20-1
TGCAGTGCTAGGGATAGCGGGATATCCTACGAGCAGTACTTC
CSARDSGISYEQYF
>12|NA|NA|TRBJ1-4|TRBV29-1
TGCAGCGTTGGGCGGGGGAATGAAAAACTGTTTTTT
CSVGRGNEKLFF
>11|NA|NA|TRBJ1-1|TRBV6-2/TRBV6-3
TGTGCCAGCAGTCGACACACTGAAGCTTTCTTT
CASSRHTEAFF
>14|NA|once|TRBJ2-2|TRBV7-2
TGTGCCAGCAGCTTAAGAGCCCTCCCTGGGGAGCTGTTTTTT
CASSLRALPGELFF
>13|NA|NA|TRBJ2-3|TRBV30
TGTGCCTGGAGTGGCGCGGCTACAGATACGCAGTATTTT
CAWSGAATDTQYF
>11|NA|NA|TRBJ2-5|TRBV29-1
TGCAGCGTGACCAGGACAGAGACCCAGTACTTC
CSVTRTETQYF
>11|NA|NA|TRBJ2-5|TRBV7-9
TGTGCCAGCAGCCCCGTAGAGACCCAGTACTTC
CASSPVETQYF
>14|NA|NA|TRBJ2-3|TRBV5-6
TGTGCCAGCAGCTTGAGACTAGTCACAGATACGCAGTATTTT
CASSLRLVTDTQYF
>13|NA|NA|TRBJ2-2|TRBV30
TGTGCCTGGAGTGTAACAGTCACCGGGGAGCTGTTTTTT
CAWSVTVTGELFF
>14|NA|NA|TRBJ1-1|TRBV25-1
TGTGCCAGCAGTTCACTTTCGGACAGCTTGGGAGCTTTCTTT
CASSSLSDSLGAFF